These 30 T cell receptor beta chains came from one sample sequenced in a study of shared clonotypes between healthy human individuals. Assay: immunoSEQ multiplex PCR; the TCRdb copy retains only in-frame clones and omits some. The table lists around 1,100,000 clones, approximately 77% of them singletons. Sequences were obtained from memory CD4+ T cells from PBMCs. The subset was: CD45RA-negative fraction. These receptors originate from a man aged 18 to 30 in good health. Some clones in this sample may be carry-over from other donors' samples.

The chain carries TRBV27 and TRBJ2-7; 7 nucleotides line up with TRBD2. Trimming took 2 bases from V and 6 from J; bases not matched to a gene: 10. Germline V gene lookup returns CDR1 MNHEY and CDR2 SMNVEV (reference sequence). This CDR3 contains 15 residues. The CDR3 DNA reads as TGTGCCAGCAGTTTAAGAGTCGCGGGAGAAGGCGAGCAGTACTTC. Amino acid sequence: CASSLRVAGEGEQYF.

The chain joins TRBV18 to TRBJ1-2; tentative D call: TRBD1 (6 bases). From germline, CDR1 is KGHSH and CDR2 LQKENI. V gave up 4 bases and J gave up 4 bases, with 13 bases separating them. The CDR3 is 14 residues long. This CDR3 reads CASSREGGGYGYTF. CDR3 sequence (DNA): TGTGCCAGCTCACGCGAGGGGGGAGGCTATGGCTACACCTTC.

The chain carries TRBV9 and TRBJ1-5; D remains unclear. CDR3 length equals 17 residues. The V and J ends lost 3 bases and 3 bases respectively, with 19 bases between them. Germline CDR1 and CDR2: SGDLS and YYNGEE. CDR3 in amino acids: CASSGLDGKTPNQPQHF. Written as DNA, the CDR3 is TGTGCCAGCAGCGGACTGGACGGAAAAACCCCCAATCAGCCCCAGCATTTT.

Worth noting for this clone: With a much larger clone just one base away, this may be a read error. Other nucleotide sequences from this sample produce the same CDR3. The chain joins TRBV28 to TRBJ1-2; 9 nucleotides align to TRBD1. The germline V gene encodes CDR1 MDHEN and CDR2 SYDVKM. The CDR3 covers 12 residues. The V segment lost 5 bases and the J segment 7 bases; nucleotides outside the gene matches: 2. The CDR3 sequence is CASSGTGSGYTF. The CDR3 bases are TGTGCCAGCAGTGGGACAGGGTCTGGCTACACCTTC.

The V gene is TRBV7-9, the J gene TRBJ2-1; a possible D gene is TRBD2 (6 bases). CDR3 length: 13 residues. With 4 bases removed from V and 5 bases from J, the gap between germline ends came to 9 bases. Germline V gene sequence: CDR1 SEHNR, CDR2 FQNEAQ (reference sequence). CDR3 DNA: TGTGCCAGCAGCTCCGGGACTCACAATGAGCAGTTCTTC. Translation: CASSSGTHNEQFF.

The rearrangement uses TRBV7-7 and TRBJ2-5, with D maybe TRBD1 (6 bases). V lost 1 base and J 4 bases, leaving 13 bases between the germline ends. The CDR3 is made up of 15 amino acids. The germline V gene encodes CDR1 SSHAT and CDR2 FNYEAQ (reference sequence). CDR3 loop: CASSLGSQGRETQYF. Written as DNA, the CDR3 is TGTGCCAGCAGCTTAGGGTCGCAGGGGCGAGAGACCCAGTACTTC.

The chain couples TRBV28 to TRBJ2-3; D is uncertain. The CDR3 sequence is 13 residues long. Germline V CDR1 and CDR2: MDHEN, SYDVKM. Trimming stripped 7 bases from V and 6 bases from J, with 14 bases between. Here the CDR3 DNA reads TGTGCCAGCATTGCACCAGCATCTGATACGCAGTATTTT. It specifies CASIAPASDTQYF.

The V and J genes are TRBV21-1 and TRBJ1-1; the table calls TRBD1, which could not be checked here. TRBV21-1 is a documented pseudogene. The CDR3 sequence is 16 residues long. CDR3 in amino acids: CASSPQQGTMNTEAFF. The CDR3 region has the DNA TGTGCCAGCAGCCCCCAACAGGGGACCATGAACACTGAAGCTTTCTTT.

This chain uses TRBV2 with TRBJ2-1, with 10 bases that match TRBD2. The CDR3 covers 15 residues. V shed 4 bases, J shed 9 bases, and the junction held 9 bases outside the gene matches. CDR1 is SNHLY and CDR2 is FYNNEI in the germline V gene. Written as DNA, the CDR3 is TGTGCCAGCAGTGTAGGAGCGGGAGGGCCTCCTGAGCAGTTCTTC. It codes for CASSVGAGGPPEQFF.

This clone was seen a single time. The CDR3 sequence is CASSLGPRGEQYF. CDR3 nucleotides: TGTGCCAGCAGCTTAGGTCCTCGGGGCGAGCAGTACTTC. The V call is TRBV7-9, the J call TRBJ2-7; possibly TRBD2 for D (5 bases). The germline V and J ends were trimmed by 1 base and 6 bases, with 10 bases remaining between them. The CDR3 is 13 amino acids. Germline values: CDR1 SEHNR, CDR2 FQNEAQ (reference sequence).

The table lists this clone with a count of one. This chain joins TRBV6-5 and TRBJ2-7; D is uncertain. The V end lost 2 bases, the J end lost 1 base, and 9 bases lay between the germline ends. Per germline, CDR1 MNHEY and CDR2 SVGAGI. This CDR3 region has 14 residues. The CDR3, as DNA: TGTGCCAGCAGTTACGGGCGGCATTCCTACGAGCAGTACTTC. Translated: CASSYGRHSYEQYF.

The chain couples TRBV4-3 to TRBJ2-5, with D maybe TRBD1 (5 bases). In germline, CDR1 is LGHNA, CDR2 YSLEER. V was trimmed by 0 bases and J by 6 bases, leaving 14 bases between them. The CDR3 covers 15 residues. This CDR3 reads CASSQELSRVKTQYF. CDR3 bases: TGCGCCAGCAGCCAAGAATTAAGCAGGGTCAAGACCCAGTACTTC.

A few counts support this clone. J is TRBJ2-2 and V is TRBV27; D gene unclear. The CDR3 is 15 residues long. V was shortened by 8 bases and J by 5 bases, with 18 bases between the two germline ends. CDR1 and CDR2 from the germline V gene are MNHEY and SMNVEV (reference sequence). CDR3 sequence reads: CASGGTALGTGELFF. Here the CDR3 DNA reads TGTGCCAGCGGTGGTACGGCTCTGGGGACCGGGGAGCTGTTTTTT.

Of note for this clone: Germline is not matched at one junction end, which may reflect a read error. V gene TRBV7-3 combines with J gene TRBJ2-3; 14 bases match TRBD2. This CDR3 has 16 amino acids. Germline assignment: CDR1 SGHTA and CDR2 FQGTGA. In DNA form, the CDR3 reads TGTGCCAGCAGCTCCGGACTAGCGGGAGGCACAGATACGCGGTATTTT. Its protein product is CASSSGLAGGTDTRYF.

Only one count was recorded for this clone. The chain couples TRBV7-9 to TRBJ2-7; D might be TRBD1 (6 bases). CDR1 SEHNR and CDR2 FQNEAQ come from the germline V gene (reference sequence). This CDR3 is built from 14 residues. V was shortened by 7 bases and J by 3 bases, with 16 bases between the two germline ends. The CDR3: CASNQIGQHYEQYF. The CDR3 DNA reads as TGTGCCAGCAACCAAATTGGACAGCACTACGAGCAGTACTTC.

This chain connects TRBV9 to TRBJ2-1, with 11 positions matching TRBD2. The CDR3 is 18 amino acids. Germline values: CDR1 SGDLS, CDR2 YYNGEE. With 0 bases clipped from V and 2 bases from J, the junction kept 7 bases outside the gene matches. The DNA of the CDR3 is TGTGCCAGCAGCGTAGTTTCTAGCGGGAGGACGCCCTACAATGAGCAGTTCTTC. This sequence encodes CASSVVSSGRTPYNEQFF.

This clone was detected only once. This chain connects TRBV28 to TRBJ1-2; possible D gene TRBD1, 6 bases. Deletions cut 5 bases from V and 3 bases from J, with 19 bases between. CDR3 length: 16 amino acids. CDR1 is MDHEN and CDR2 is SYDVKM in the germline V gene. The CDR3 sequence is CASSPSGARIYYGYTF. The CDR3 DNA reads TGTGCCAGCAGTCCCTCAGGGGCGCGCATCTACTATGGCTACACCTTC.

This clone was seen a few times. V is TRBV15 and J is TRBJ2-5; the D gene is possibly TRBD2 (6 bases). This CDR3 region has 15 residues. CDR1 is LNHNV, CDR2 YYDKDF, per germline (reference sequence). V was pared by 0 bases and J by 3 bases, with 11 bases between. CDR3 amino acids: CATSRDAGFEETQYF. CDR3 DNA sequence: TGTGCCACCAGCAGAGATGCGGGATTCGAAGAGACCCAGTACTTC. The full variable domain, its missing parts supplied by reference TRBV15 and TRBJ2-5, is DAMVIQNPRYQVTQFGKPVTLSCSQTLNHNVMYWYQQKSSQAPKLLFHYYDKDFNNEADTPDNFQSRRPNTSFCFLDIRSPGLGDTAMYLCATSRDAGFEETQYFGPGTRLLVL.

The V and J genes are TRBV9 and TRBJ2-7; the match to TRBD1 covers 7 bases. Losses at the gene ends were 5 bases for V and 6 bases for J; bases not matched to a gene: 11. The germline gives CDR1 SGDLS, CDR2 YYNGEE. CDR3 length equals 14 residues. The CDR3 protein is CASSSRTGPSEQYF. CDR3 nucleotide sequence: TGTGCCAGCAGTTCCCGGACAGGCCCTTCCGAGCAGTACTTC. Variable domain in full (rest from reference TRBV9 and TRBJ2-7): DSGVTQTPKHLITATGQRVTLRCSPRSGDLSVYWYQQSLDQGLQFLIQYYNGEERAKGNILERFSAQQFPDLHSELNLSSLELGDSALYFCASSSRTGPSEQYFGPGTRLTVT.

The chain joins TRBV28 to TRBJ2-2, with 9 bases matching TRBD2. CDR3 length equals 19 residues. Germline V CDR1 and CDR2: MDHEN, SYDVKM. The V segment lost 6 bases and the J segment 2 bases; nucleotides outside the gene matches: 16. For the CDR3, the DNA is TGTGCCAGCAGCCGATTAGGGCCTAGCGGGATGAGCAACACCGGGGAGCTGTTTTTT. Translated, it gives CASSRLGPSGMSNTGELFF.

The rearrangement links TRBV7-9 to TRBJ2-7; the match to TRBD2 covers 8 bases. CDR3 size: 15 residues. CDR1 is SEHNR and CDR2 is FQNEAQ in the germline V gene (reference sequence). The junction had 5 bases not matched to a gene; V was cut back by 4 bases and J by 0 bases. CDR3 sequence reads: CASSSLAGPSYEQYF. The CDR3 DNA is TGTGCCAGCAGCTCCCTAGCGGGTCCCTCCTACGAGCAGTACTTC.

The V call is TRBV2, the J call TRBJ1-2, with D uncertain. V dropped 5 bases and J dropped 2 bases, with 6 bases sitting between them. This CDR3 comprises 12 residues. The germline CDR1 and CDR2 sequences are SNHLY and FYNNEI. The CDR3 DNA is TGTGCCAGCAGTCGGCAAAACTATGGCTACACCTTC. Amino acid sequence: CASSRQNYGYTF.

This clone was seen at least ten times. Different DNA sequences within this sample yield the same CDR3. The rearrangement uses TRBV6-6 and TRBJ1-5; no reliable D call. The germline V gene has CDR1 MNHNY and CDR2 SVGAGI (reference sequence). Between the trimmed V and J ends, which lost 0 bases and 0 bases, there was a span of 3 bases. The CDR3 consists of 14 residues. As DNA, the CDR3 is TGTGCCAGCAGTTACTCAGTTAGCAATCAGCCCCAGCATTTT. Its translation: CASSYSVSNQPQHF.

The gene calls are TRBV4-3 and TRBJ1-2; D uncertain. The CDR3 runs 13 residues. The germline V gene encodes CDR1 LGHNA and CDR2 YSLEER. V was cut by 0 bases and J by 8 bases, with 10 bases left in between. The CDR3 bases are TGCGCCAGCAGCCAAGAGTTGTCGGCCGGCTACACCTTC. Its protein product is CASSQELSAGYTF.

J is TRBJ1-3 and V is TRBV15, with D uncertain. Trimming left V 0 bases short and J 0 bases short, with 18 bases between. This CDR3 contains 19 residues. Germline CDR1 and CDR2: LNHNV and YYDKDF (reference sequence). The CDR3 region has the DNA TGTGCCACCAGCAGAGACGGGGTTGGGAAAATGATCTCTGGAAACACCATATATTTT. This gives the protein CATSRDGVGKMISGNTIYF.

The chain employs TRBV14 and TRBJ2-5, with unresolved D. The CDR3 consists of 15 residues. Germline V lookup: CDR1 SGHDN, CDR2 FVKESK. The V gene lost 1 base and the J gene lost 4 bases, with 13 bases spanning the gap. In DNA form, the CDR3 reads TGTGCCAGCAGCCAAGTTCGTGTAGCAGCAGAGACCCAGTACTTC. Amino acids: CASSQVRVAAETQYF.

The rearrangement joins TRBV7-8 to TRBJ2-1; D gene uncertain. Trimming shortened V by 1 base and J by 10 bases, and 11 bases separated the two germline ends. This CDR3 comprises 13 residues. The germline CDR1 and CDR2 sequences are SGHVS and FQNEAQ. CDR3 DNA sequence: TGTGCCAGCAGCTTAGTCGAACCGGGCGAGCAGTTCTTC. It translates to CASSLVEPGEQFF.

The gene calls are TRBV4-2 and TRBJ2-7; 10 nucleotides align to TRBD2. After removal of 0 bases from V and 2 bases from J, the junction contained 7 bases not matched to a gene. Germline V CDR1 and CDR2: LGHNA, YNFKEQ. The CDR3 sequence is 17 residues long. The CDR3 spells CASSQDMWTSGAYEQYF. The CDR3, as DNA: TGTGCCAGCAGCCAAGATATGTGGACTAGCGGCGCCTACGAGCAGTACTTC.

This clone was counted a single time. V usage is TRBV30 and J usage is TRBJ2-7, with TRBD2 matching over 7 bases. V was clipped by 0 bases and J by 3 bases; unmatched bases: 5. The CDR3 loop spans 14 amino acids. Germline CDR1 reads GTSNPN; CDR2 reads SVGIG (reference sequence). CDR3 nucleotide sequence: TGTGCCTGGAGTGTAATGGCGGGAGACTACGAGCAGTACTTC. Translating it yields CAWSVMAGDYEQYF.

The gene calls are TRBV12-5 and TRBJ2-7, with TRBD2 matching 11 bases. Trimming at V came to 0 bases and at J to 4 bases, leaving 8 bases not matched to a gene. The V gene's germline CDR1 is LGHNT and CDR2 FRNRAP. This CDR3 is 17 amino acids long. The CDR3 DNA reads TGTGCTAGTGGTTTGGTACTAGGTAGCGGGAGGGTATACGAGCAGTACTTC. It codes for CASGLVLGSGRVYEQYF.